This T cell receptor beta chain was sequenced in a study of blood T cell repertoires in COVID-19. Study background: The cDNA or gDNA used as material had been derived from T cells, B-cell-depleted T cells, or PBMCs.

TCRdb's table, derived via immunoSEQ multiplex PCR, lists solely in-frame clones and lacks some. This sample carries under 300,000 clones, 89% of them seen once, and the ten largest clones take roughly 1.8%. Participants had their cohort set by participant-reported clinical history. Two negative PCRs, clearance, or symptom resolution were required of recovered Cohort 3 donors. CDR3 length: 13 residues. Per the germline V gene, CDR1 is SGHNT and CDR2 is YYREEE (reference sequence). Between the trimmed V and J ends, which lost 2 bases and 4 bases, there was a span of 7 bases. This rearrangement joins TRBV5-4 to TRBJ1-3; perhaps TRBD1 as D (5 bases). The source material was PBMCs or T cells enriched from blood (not recorded which). The receptor was isolated from a woman aged 55-70 years who had recovered from COVID-19. CDR3 amino acids: CASSFWGGNTIYF. The CDR3 DNA reads TGTGCCAGCAGCTTCTGGGGCGGAAACACCATATATTTT. The full variable domain, completed using reference TRBV5-4 and TRBJ1-3, is ETGVTQSPTHLIKTRGQQVTLRCSSQSGHNTVSWYQQALGQGPQFIFQYYREEENGRGNFPPRFSGLQFPNYSSELNVNALELDDSALYLCASSFWGGNTIYFGEGSWLTVV.